The 19 T cell receptor beta chains below were found in one sample sequenced in a study of shared clonotypes between healthy human individuals. As defined, naive CD8 cells were CD45RO-negative and positively selected for CCR7, with terminally differentiated effector memory CD45RA+ cells excluded. Method: immunoSEQ multiplex PCR; TCRdb's copy keeps in-frame clones and lacks some. This sample yields about 2.1 million clones, of which just under 95% are seen a single time; about 1.7% belongs to the top ten. Sequencing was done on a sample of naive CD8+ T cells from PBMCs. Source of these receptors: a man between 18 and 29 years old in good health. Some clones in this sample may be carry-over from other donors' samples.

This chain links TRBV18 with TRBJ2-1; 7 bases fit TRBD1. CDR3 size: 14 residues. The germline gives CDR1 KGHSH, CDR2 LQKENI. V shed 3 bases, J shed 5 bases, and the junction held 4 bases outside the gene matches. CDR3 nucleotides: TGTGCCAGCTCACCTACAGGGGCGGACAATGAGCAGTTCTTC. This translates into CASSPTGADNEQFF.

The chain has TRBV4-3 and TRBJ2-2; 8 positions match TRBD1. Germline V gene data show CDR1 as LGHNA and CDR2 as YSLEER. Trimming removed 7 bases from V and 7 bases from J; junction bases left unmatched: 8. This CDR3 has 14 residues. CDR3 region: CASTPTGAGGELFF. The DNA of the CDR3 is TGCGCCAGCACCCCGACAGGGGCAGGCGGGGAGCTGTTTTTT.

The J gene is TRBJ1-2, the V gene TRBV7-9; tentative D call: TRBD1 (5 bases). Germline CDR1 is SEHNR and CDR2 is FQNEAQ (reference sequence). The V and J ends lost 2 bases and 4 bases respectively, with 11 bases between them. The CDR3 covers 14 residues. CDR3 protein: CASSLSGQIYGYTF. CDR3 sequence (DNA): TGTGCCAGCAGCTTATCAGGGCAGATCTATGGCTACACCTTC. The whole variable domain, remainder taken from reference TRBV7-9 and TRBJ1-2, is DTGVSQNPRHKITKRGQNVTFRCDPISEHNRLYWYRQTLGQGPEFLTYFQNEAQLEKSRLLSDRFSAERPKGSFSTLEIQRTEQGDSAMYLCASSLSGQIYGYTFGSGTRLTVV.

In its sample, this clone was seen once. V is TRBV5-1 and J is TRBJ1-1; D is perhaps TRBD1 (5 bases). The CDR3 has 14 residues. Trimming took 0 bases from V and 5 from J, leaving 11 bases between them. The germline V gene has CDR1 SGHRS and CDR2 YFSETQ. CDR3 coding DNA: TGCGCCAGCAGCTTGGATCCCCGGGGGACTGAAGCTTTCTTT. This translates into CASSLDPRGTEAFF.

This chain connects TRBV5-4 to TRBJ2-1, with 9 bases identical to TRBD1. Trimming removed 0 bases from V and 3 bases from J; junction bases left unmatched: 7. Germline-derived CDR1 and CDR2 are SGHNT and YYREEE (reference sequence). The CDR3 is made up of 17 amino acids. CDR3 sequence (DNA): TGTGCCAGCAGCTTGGGAATCGGGACAGGGATCTACAATGAGCAGTTCTTC. As protein: CASSLGIGTGIYNEQFF.

The chain employs TRBV2 and TRBJ1-2; D call uncertain. CDR3 length: 16 residues. Germline V gene sequence: CDR1 SNHLY, CDR2 FYNNEI. V lost 3 bases and J lost 0, with 14 bases in between. Here the CDR3 reads CASSETSAGPNYGYTF. The DNA for the CDR3 is TGTGCCAGCAGTGAGACGTCGGCAGGACCTAACTATGGCTACACCTTC.

In its sample, this clone was seen once. This chain joins TRBV6-5 and TRBJ1-2; D possibly corresponds to TRBD1 (6 bases). The CDR3 sequence is 15 residues long. Between the trimmed V and J ends, which lost 2 bases and 6 bases, there was a span of 16 bases. Looked up from germline, CDR1 is MNHEY and CDR2 is SVGAGI. The CDR3 sequence is CASSYVEGGADGYTF. In nucleotides, the CDR3 is TGTGCCAGCAGTTACGTTGAGGGGGGGGCCGATGGCTACACCTTC.

This chain joins TRBV27 and TRBJ2-7; 8 positions agree with TRBD1. The CDR3 runs to 15 residues. The V gene's germline CDR1 is MNHEY and CDR2 SMNVEV (reference sequence). Trimming at V came to 3 bases and at J to 4 bases, leaving 8 bases not matched to a gene. The CDR3 sequence: CASSFTGGPPYEQYF. DNA for the CDR3: TGTGCCAGCAGTTTTACAGGGGGTCCCCCTTACGAGCAGTACTTC.

This rearrangement joins TRBV28 to TRBJ2-7; weak D call: TRBD2 (6 bases). Trimming left V 8 bases short and J 0 bases short, with 20 bases between. Germline CDR1 and CDR2: MDHEN and SYDVKM. CDR3 size: 16 residues. The DNA for the CDR3 is TGTGCCAGCCGGGGGAAACTTGACGGGAGCTCCTACGAGCAGTACTTC. It encodes CASRGKLDGSSYEQYF. The full variable domain, rest sourced from reference TRBV28 and TRBJ2-7, is DVKVTQSSRYLVKRTGEKVFLECVQDMDHENMFWYRQDPGLGLRLIYFSYDVKMKEKGDIPEGYSVSREKKERFSLILESASTNQTSMYLCASRGKLDGSSYEQYFGPGTRLTVT.

The chain joins TRBV7-8 to TRBJ1-5; unclear D gene. CDR3 length: 16 amino acids. Trimming left V 2 bases short and J 1 base short, with 12 bases between. Per germline, CDR1 SGHVS and CDR2 FQNEAQ. This CDR3 is CASSLSDGRSNQPQHF. CDR3 in DNA: TGTGCCAGCAGCTTATCTGACGGTAGAAGCAATCAGCCCCAGCATTTT.

The chain couples TRBV7-8 to TRBJ1-3; D is unresolved. The CDR3 covers 15 residues. The V and J ends lost 1 base and 4 bases respectively, with 11 bases between them. Germline CDR1 and CDR2: SGHVS and FQNEAQ. CDR3: CASSLGPESGNTIYF. The DNA for the CDR3 is TGTGCCAGCAGCTTAGGGCCCGAGTCGGGAAACACCATATATTTT.

The chain joins TRBV19 to TRBJ2-7; 12 nucleotides align to TRBD1. The CDR3 extends over 17 amino acids. The germline gives CDR1 LNHDA, CDR2 SQIVND (reference sequence). V trimming: 9 bases; J trimming: 7 bases; junction bases outside the gene matches: 19. The CDR3 here is CASSTEAPGQGAKEQYF. The CDR3, as DNA: TGTGCCAGCTCGACCGAGGCACCGGGACAGGGGGCGAAAGAGCAGTACTTC.

This rearrangement joins TRBV19 to TRBJ1-5; no definite D call. The germline gives CDR1 LNHDA, CDR2 SQIVND (reference sequence). The CDR3 has 13 residues. Trimming left V 7 bases short and J 5 bases short, with 12 bases between. As DNA, the CDR3 is TGTGCCAGTACCAGACACGTAGATCAGCCCCAGCATTTT. Translation gives CASTRHVDQPQHF.

This chain links TRBV4-3 with TRBJ2-7, with a weak D call TRBD2 (6 bases). The CDR3 is made up of 15 amino acids. The germline V gene has CDR1 LGHNA and CDR2 YSLEER. Deletions cut 0 bases from V and 2 bases from J, with 11 bases between. The CDR3 loop reads CASSQDLALTYEQYF. Written as DNA, the CDR3 is TGCGCCAGCAGCCAAGATCTAGCGCTTACCTACGAGCAGTACTTC.

The chain carries TRBV7-9 and TRBJ2-1; D is unresolved. CDR3 length: 13 residues. Between the trimmed V and J ends, which lost 1 base and 10 bases, there was a span of 11 bases. The germline V gene has CDR1 SEHNR and CDR2 FQNEAQ (reference sequence). CDR3 nucleotide sequence: TGTGCCAGCAGCTTAGACCGACCAGCGGAGCAGTTCTTC. Translating it yields CASSLDRPAEQFF. The variable domain in full, completed from reference TRBV7-9 and TRBJ2-1, reads DTGVSQNPRHKITKRGQNVTFRCDPISEHNRLYWYRQTLGQGPEFLTYFQNEAQLEKSRLLSDRFSAERPKGSFSTLEIQRTEQGDSAMYLCASSLDRPAEQFFGPGTRLTVL.

The V call is TRBV11-2, the J call TRBJ2-2; the D gene is possibly TRBD2 (5 bases). CDR3 length: 15 amino acids. V was pared by 5 bases and J by 3 bases, with 13 bases between. Germline values: CDR1 SGHAT, CDR2 FQNNGV. The chain's CDR3 is CASSPRRGDTGELFF. DNA for the CDR3: TGTGCCAGCAGCCCCCGCCGGGGTGACACCGGGGAGCTGTTTTTT.

With regard to this clone: Other DNA sequences in this sample translate to the same CDR3. V is TRBV19 and J is TRBJ2-1; D is possibly TRBD2 (5 bases). Germline values: CDR1 LNHDA, CDR2 SQIVND (reference sequence). V was trimmed by 1 base and J by 2 bases, leaving 6 bases between them. CDR3 length: 14 residues. CDR3 sequence: CASSIGGTYNEQFF. CDR3 sequence (DNA): TGTGCCAGTAGTATAGGAGGGACCTACAATGAGCAGTTCTTC.

The chain is built from TRBV4-2 and TRBJ2-7; the D gene is possibly TRBD1 (6 bases). The CDR3 runs to 15 residues. The V and J ends lost 1 base and 5 bases respectively, with 15 bases between them. Looked up from germline, CDR1 is LGHNA and CDR2 is YNFKEQ. The DNA of the CDR3 is TGTGCCAGCAGCCAAGGTCGCACAGGGCCCCACGAGCAGTACTTC. It is translated as CASSQGRTGPHEQYF.

This chain uses TRBV6-5 with TRBJ1-1, with TRBD1 matching 7 bases. The CDR3 is 15 amino acids. The germline V gene encodes CDR1 MNHEY and CDR2 SVGAGI. Germline trimming cut 5 bases from V and 0 bases from J; bases unmatched to any gene: 6. CDR3 residues: CASSPGTELNTEAFF. CDR3 bases: TGTGCCAGCAGTCCCGGGACAGAGTTGAACACTGAAGCTTTCTTT.